These T cell receptor beta chains were read from a single sample in a study of beta chain features in type 1 diabetes. Profiling relied on immunoSEQ multiplex PCR, and the TCRdb table lists in-frame clones only, not all of them. Of approximately 170,000 clones listed, approximately 8% were seen once; the top ten hold roughly 1%. Source material: central memory CD4+ T cells from blood. All receptors come from a woman between 40 and 50 years old with type 1 diabetes. Both conserved end residues are part of each CDR3. Fields, in order: D gene, V gene, clone size, J gene, CDR3 DNA, CDR3 protein. The D gene is left open where the match is weak. Size is stated for part of the rows, as once, few or many counts, or as a class when the clone is expanded.

>NA|TRBV4-1|few|TRBJ2-3
TGCGCCAGCAGCCAACCCGGGTCCACAGATACGCAGTATTTT
CASSQPGSTDTQYF
>NA|TRBV28|few|TRBJ2-1
TGTGCCAGTAGAGGTTGGGGAGGCTCCTACAATGAGCAGTTCTTC
CASRGWGGSYNEQFF
>NA|TRBV7-2|many|TRBJ2-1
TGTGCCAGCAGCTTTAGCGGATCTTACAATGAGCAGTTCTTC
CASSFSGSYNEQFF
>NA|TRBV7-6|few|TRBJ1-3
TGTGCCAGCAGCTTCAGTTCAGGGGAAGGAAACACCATATATTTT
CASSFSSGEGNTIYF
>TRBD2|TRBV5-4|NA|TRBJ2-7
TGTGCCAGCAGCGACCCGGGGGGAGAGCAGTACTTC
CASSDPGGEQYF
>NA|TRBV5-1|few|TRBJ2-1
TGCGCCAGCAGTCAGGCCTATATAGGCGATGAGCAGTTCTTC
CASSQAYIGDEQFF
>TRBD2|TRBV5-4|NA|TRBJ2-5
TGTGCCAGCAGCTCAGGGACTAGCGGAACAGGTGGGACCCAGTACTTC
CASSSGTSGTGGTQYF
>NA|TRBV7-2|few|TRBJ2-5
TGTGCCAGCAGCAGCCAGGGGTCTGGTGAGACCCAGTACTTC
CASSSQGSGETQYF
>NA|TRBV28|few|TRBJ2-2
TGTGCCAGCAGGGTCCCGGCGGCCGGGGAGCTGTTTTTT
CASRVPAAGELFF
>NA|TRBV15|few|TRBJ2-7
TGTGCCACCAGCAGAGACAAAACGAGGACTTACGAGCAGTACTTC
CATSRDKTRTYEQYF
>TRBD1|TRBV5-5|many|TRBJ1-5
TGTGCCAGCAGCTTGGAACAGGGGCAACTGCCCCAGCATTTT
CASSLEQGQLPQHF
>TRBD1|TRBV10-3|few|TRBJ2-1
TGTGCCATCAGTTCCAGGGGGCAGGATGAGCAGTTCTTC
CAISSRGQDEQFF
>NA|TRBV6-5|few|TRBJ2-5
TGTGCCAGCAGGTCAACCGACAGGCAAGAGACCCAGTACTTC
CASRSTDRQETQYF
>NA|TRBV29-1|NA|TRBJ2-2
TGCAGCTCCCAAGTCAGCCTAGCATCAGGGGAGCTGTTTTTT
CSSQVSLASGELFF
>TRBD2|TRBV14|few|TRBJ2-1
TGTGCCAGCAGCCAAGGAGTTGGAGCGGGGGGCGTCAATGAGCAGTTCTTC
CASSQGVGAGGVNEQFF
>TRBD2|TRBV29-1|NA|TRBJ2-5
TGCAGCGTTGAAAGGACTAGCGGGACGGAGACCCAGTACTTC
CSVERTSGTETQYF
>NA|TRBV29-1|NA|TRBJ1-2
TGCAGCGTGGCAGGGGTAGTCTATGGCTACACCTTC
CSVAGVVYGYTF
>TRBD1|TRBV29-1|few|TRBJ1-6
TGCAGCGTTGGACAGGGTGATTCACCCCTCCACTTT
CSVGQGDSPLHF
>NA|TRBV28|few|TRBJ1-2
TGTGCCAGCAGCGTAAATACTAACTATGGCTACACCTTC
CASSVNTNYGYTF
>NA|TRBV5-6|few|TRBJ2-7
TGTGCCAGCAGCCGTAATACAGATTACGAGCAGTACTTC
CASSRNTDYEQYF
>NA|TRBV7-2|few|TRBJ2-3
TGTGCCAGCAGCTTTGGTTTAGGGGGAGATACGCAGTATTTT
CASSFGLGGDTQYF
>NA|TRBV7-3|few|TRBJ2-3
TGTGCCAGCAGCCGTGGAGGCGGAATCACAGATACGCAGTATTTT
CASSRGGGITDTQYF
>TRBD1|TRBV28|NA|TRBJ1-2
TGTGCCAGCAGTTCGCCGGGACAGGCGAACTATGGCTACACCTTC
CASSSPGQANYGYTF
>NA|TRBV30|NA|TRBJ1-1
TGTGCCTGGAGTGTACTTGGGGCCCCTGAAGCTTTCTTT
CAWSVLGAPEAFF
>NA|TRBV7-8|NA|TRBJ2-7
TGTGCCAGCAGCTCCACCCCCGGAGGAGGTATGGGTGAGCAGTACTTC
CASSSTPGGGMGEQYF
>TRBD1|TRBV5-6|few|TRBJ1-2
TGTGCCAGCAGCGACCGGGACAGGGAGGACTATGGCTACACCTTC
CASSDRDREDYGYTF
>TRBD1|TRBV6-6|NA|TRBJ1-3
TGTGCCAGCAGTAGGGGACAGAACTCTGGAAACACCATATATTTT
CASSRGQNSGNTIYF
>NA|TRBV28|NA|TRBJ1-5
TGTGCCAGCAGTTTCGGAGGGTCCAGCAATCAGCCCCAGCATTTT
CASSFGGSSNQPQHF
>TRBD2|TRBV15|few|TRBJ2-5
TGTGCCACCAGCAGAGCTCAGACTAGCGGGGGGGCAGAGACCCAGTACTTC
CATSRAQTSGGAETQYF
>NA|TRBV6-5|NA|TRBJ1-2
TGTGCCAGCAGGACCAGGGGATACCCCTATGGCTACACCTTC
CASRTRGYPYGYTF
>NA|TRBV5-1|NA|TRBJ2-1
TGCGCCAGCAGCTTGACGGGGTACGATGAGCAGTTCTTC
CASSLTGYDEQFF
>NA|TRBV5-1|few|TRBJ2-7
TGCGCCAGCAGCTTGATGGGGCAGGGCGGCGAGCAGTACTTC
CASSLMGQGGEQYF